These T cell receptor beta chains were read from a single sample in a study of T cells in Graves' hyperthyroidism and ophthalmopathy. MiXCR, run by TCRdb on the multiplex PCR reads, gives a single entry per CDR3 protein. The sample carries 700,000 to 950,000 distinct CDR3 sequences, 35% recorded once. The material sequenced was blood. The receptors here all came from a woman in her 40s with Graves' hyperthyroidism. The CDR3 runs from the conserved cysteine through the conserved F or W. The D gene is left open where the match is weak. Clone sizes are given selectively: once, few, many, or a class where the clone is expanded.

clone_size,d_call,j_call,v_call,cdr3_nt,cdr3_aa
NA,NA,TRBJ1-2,TRBV12-3/TRBV12-4,TGTGCCAGCAGTTTCAAGGGCGGCTACACCTTC,CASSFKGGYTF
few,NA,TRBJ1-2,TRBV7-2,TGTGCCAGCAGCTTAGAGCGGACAGACTTCTATGGCTACACCTTC,CASSLERTDFYGYTF
NA,NA,TRBJ1-2,TRBV6-5,TGTGCCAGCAGCATACAGAAGAACTATGGCTACACCTTC,CASSIQKNYGYTF
many,NA,TRBJ1-1,TRBV5-1,TGCGCCAGCAGCTTCCAGGGTCTGGACACTGAAGCTTTCTTT,CASSFQGLDTEAFF
NA,NA,TRBJ2-3,TRBV7-9,TGTGCCAGCAGCTTTAGGGGGGCAGATACAGATACGCAGTATTTT,CASSFRGADTDTQYF
many,TRBD1,TRBJ1-4,TRBV20-1,TGCAGTGCTACAGGTCCGGGACAGGCTAATGAAAAACTGTTTTTT,CSATGPGQANEKLFF
few,NA,TRBJ1-2,TRBV19,TGTGCCAGTAGTATTTCAGCGGGCAGAGAGGACTATGGCTACACCTTC,CASSISAGREDYGYTF
NA,NA,TRBJ1-1,TRBV7-3,TGTGCCAGCAGCCCGCAGGGGACAACCACTGAAGCTTTCTTT,CASSPQGTTTEAFF
many,NA,TRBJ1-1,TRBV10-1,TGCGCCAGCAGTGCTTCGGGCAGCCCTAGCACTGAAGCTTTCTTT,CASSASGSPSTEAFF
NA,TRBD2,TRBJ2-2,TRBV19,TGTGCCAGTAGTATCGGACTAGCGGGAGGGGAGCTGTTTTTT,CASSIGLAGGELFF
many,NA,TRBJ1-1,TRBV10-3,TGTGCCATCAAAGGCGGACCGAACACTGAAGCTTTCTTT,CAIKGGPNTEAFF
NA,NA,TRBJ1-1,TRBV6-6,TGTGCCAGCAGCTGGCTTGGGGACGCCATAACTGAAGCTTTCTTT,CASSWLGDAITEAFF
many,NA,TRBJ1-4,TRBV7-3,TGTGCCAGCAGCTCATACCCTGACAGTAAACTGTTTTTT,CASSSYPDSKLFF
many,TRBD1,TRBJ1-2,TRBV2,TGTGCCACCAGACAGACAGGGATTAAGGATGGCTACACCTTC,CATRQTGIKDGYTF
many,TRBD2,TRBJ2-7,TRBV7-2,TGTGCCAGCAGCTTAGCGAGCGGGACTCCCTACGAGCAGTACTTC,CASSLASGTPYEQYF
NA,TRBD1,TRBJ1-2,TRBV7-2,TGTGCCAGCAGCTCCCTGGGACAGGCCTATGGCTACACCTTC,CASSSLGQAYGYTF
NA,NA,TRBJ1-1,TRBV29-1,TGCAGCATAGCCGAAGGGGGGGGCAGAGGTTTCTTT,CSIAEGGGRGFF
NA,NA,TRBJ1-1,TRBV7-2,TGTGCCTGGAGTGTACGTAGAAGGATGAACACTGAAGCTTTCTTT,CAWSVRRRMNTEAFF
many,TRBD1,TRBJ2-5,TRBV24-1,TGTGCCACCAGTGCGAGGGACAGGGGAGGAGAGACCCAGTACTTC,CATSARDRGGETQYF
NA,TRBD1,TRBJ1-1,TRBV19,TGTGCCAGTAGTATCTTTGGGGACAGGGCTCAAAACACTGAAGCTTTCTTT,CASSIFGDRAQNTEAFF
many,NA,TRBJ1-6,TRBV14,TGTGCCAGCAGCCAAGGGCTGCGCGTAGGTTCACCCCTCCACTTT,CASSQGLRVGSPLHF
NA,NA,TRBJ2-5,TRBV4-3,TGCGCCAGCAGCCAAGTTCGGCCTAGCGAGGCGAAGACCCAGTACTTC,CASSQVRPSEAKTQYF
NA,NA,TRBJ1-2,TRBV11-1,TGTGCCAGCAGCCAATCGGGGGGCCGGGATTATGGCTACACCTTC,CASSQSGGRDYGYTF
NA,NA,TRBJ2-7,TRBV28,TGTGCCAGCAGTTTCCCCCCCGGGTACGAGCAGTACTTC,CASSFPPGYEQYF
NA,NA,TRBJ2-5,TRBV7-9,TGCGCCAGCAGCCAAAGTGCGACACAAGAGACCCAGTACTTC,CASSQSATQETQYF
NA,NA,TRBJ2-6,TRBV15,TGTGCCCCCTCCTTCTCAGGCTCTGGGGCCAACGTCCTGACTTTC,CAPSFSGSGANVLTF
few,NA,TRBJ2-7,TRBV11-2,TGTGCCAGCAAGGAGGACGGGAGCTCCTACGAGCAGTACTTC,CASKEDGSSYEQYF
once,NA,TRBJ2-1,TRBV7-6,TGTGCCAGCAGCTTAGGGGGCTCTATGCGGAATGAGCAGTTCTTC,CASSLGGSMRNEQFF
NA,TRBD1,TRBJ2-6,TRBV6-5,TGTGCCAGCAGTTGGACAGGGGTCTCTGGGGCCAACGTCCTGACTTTC,CASSWTGVSGANVLTF
NA,NA,TRBJ1-3,TRBV7-9,TGTGCCAGCAGCCCTTGGACCCGGCCAGCTGGAAACACCATATATTTT,CASSPWTRPAGNTIYF
few,TRBD2,TRBJ2-5,TRBV6-6,TGTGCCAGCAGTACAACCCGCCGTCCCGCGGGGGGTGAAGGAGAGACCCAGTACTTC,CASSTTRRPAGGEGETQYF
NA,TRBD2,TRBJ2-5,TRBV28,TGTGCCAGCACGCCCCGGCTAGCGGGGTCCCTGGAGACCCAGTACTTC,CASTPRLAGSLETQYF
NA,NA,TRBJ1-1,TRBV7-2,TGTGCCAGCAGCGGGGGGTCGGGTGAAGCTTTCTTT,CASSGGSGEAFF
NA,NA,TRBJ1-1,TRBV2,TGTGCCAGCAAGCCGGGGCCGATGAACACTGAAGCTTTCTTT,CASKPGPMNTEAFF
NA,NA,TRBJ1-2,TRBV10-3,TGTGCCATCAGTGTGACAGACAACTATGGCTACACCTTC,CAISVTDNYGYTF
NA,NA,TRBJ1-3,TRBV10-3,TGTGCCATCAGTGTGACGTCTGGCTCTGGAAACACCATATATTTT,CAISVTSGSGNTIYF
NA,NA,TRBJ2-7,TRBV29-1,TGCAGCGTTGAAGAATTGGTAGGGAGCTCCTACGAGCAGTACTTC,CSVEELVGSSYEQYF
NA,TRBD2,TRBJ2-7,TRBV7-6,TGTGCCAGCAGCTTAGCAGGGAGCGCTAGCGGGGGAAAGCCCTACGAGCAGTACTTC,CASSLAGSASGGKPYEQYF
many,NA,TRBJ1-1,TRBV10-3,TGTGCCATCAGTGAAGTCAGCCTGAACACTGAAGCTTTCTTT,CAISEVSLNTEAFF
NA,NA,TRBJ1-5,TRBV2,TGTGCCAGCTCACCAATGAATCAGCCCCAGCATTTT,CASSPMNQPQHF
few,NA,TRBJ1-5,TRBV19,TGTGCCAGTAGTGTTGGGTCCGGGCAGCCCCAGCATTTT,CASSVGSGQPQHF
many,NA,TRBJ1-5,TRBV6-2/TRBV6-3,TGTGCCAGCAGTTACCCGTCGCCCCAGCATTTT,CASSYPSPQHF
many,TRBD1,TRBJ1-2,TRBV29-1,TGCAGCGTGGGGGGACAGAGCTATGGCTACACCTTC,CSVGGQSYGYTF
NA,TRBD2,TRBJ2-1,TRBV7-8,TGTACCAGCAGCCCGACTAGCGGGATCTACAATGAGCAGTTCTTC,CTSSPTSGIYNEQFF
few,NA,TRBJ1-3,TRBV19,TGTGCCAGTACCCTAACCCGAAACACCATATATTTT,CASTLTRNTIYF
NA,TRBD1,TRBJ2-7,TRBV7-8,TGCGCCAGCAGCCAAGCCCTCCGGACAGGGGTTGGAGAGCAGTACTTC,CASSQALRTGVGEQYF
NA,TRBD1,TRBJ1-4,TRBV2,TGTGCCAGCAGCAAATCTACAGGGGGCGTATCTGAAAAACTGTTTTTT,CASSKSTGGVSEKLFF
NA,TRBD2,TRBJ2-2,TRBV13,TGTGCCAGCAGCTTCTTTAGCGGGGGGCGATCCACCGGGGAGCTGTTTTTT,CASSFFSGGRSTGELFF
many,NA,TRBJ1-3,TRBV10-3,TGTGCCATCAGTGGCACCTATGGAAACACCATATATTTT,CAISGTYGNTIYF
NA,NA,TRBJ2-7,TRBV10-3,TGTGCCATCAGAGAGGGGACCCGCTCCTACGAGCAGTACTTC,CAIREGTRSYEQYF
few,NA,TRBJ2-7,TRBV7-2,TGTGCCAGCTCACCACGGTCTTACTACGAGCAGTACTTC,CASSPRSYYEQYF
NA,NA,TRBJ2-7,TRBV4-3,TGCGCCAGCAGCCTTCTAACCGTCGGAGTCTACGAGCAGTACTTC,CASSLLTVGVYEQYF
NA,NA,TRBJ2-6,TRBV5-5,TGTGCCAGCAGCTTGGTGACGGCCTCTGGGGCCAACGTCCTGACTTTC,CASSLVTASGANVLTF
many,NA,TRBJ2-2,TRBV7-3,TGTGCCAGCAGCCTATCAACAGGGAAAACCGGGGAGCTGTTTTTT,CASSLSTGKTGELFF
many,NA,TRBJ1-4,TRBV12-3/TRBV12-4,TGTGCCAGCAGTAAGGTGACAACTAATGAAAAACTGTTTTTT,CASSKVTTNEKLFF